This record concerns one T cell receptor beta chain sequence. No antigen is known for it. The germline gives CDR1 MDHEN, CDR2 SYDVKM. The V and J ends lost 2 bases and 3 bases, in that order; junction bases with no gene match: 10. This CDR3 has 17 residues. The data were obtained in a study of OX40 agonist ivuxolimab in advanced cancers. Study summary: Patients with prior anti-PD-1, anti-PD-L1 or anti-CTLA-4 therapy were eligible; 35% to 45% had some. Study-level points and caveats: Among the least clonally expanded were partial responders at 0.1-3.0 mg/kg.

The protocol was immunoSEQ multiplex PCR, while the TCRdb copy is restricted to in-frame clones and leaves out a portion. Of more than 45,000 clones listed, 85% to 90% were seen once; the top ten hold over 6%. The specimen was CD4+ or CD8+ T cells sorted from blood, collected in a trial of the OX40 agonist ivuxolimab. The rearrangement links TRBV28 to TRBJ1-1; 9 nucleotides line up with TRBD1. This sequence originates from an adult with an advanced solid tumor such as melanoma, head and neck, liver or kidney cancer. Here the CDR3 DNA reads TGTGCCAGCAGTTTAATCTCGACAGGGGGTAGTTACACTGAAGCTTTCTTT. The encoded protein is CASSLISTGGSYTEAFF.